A single sample gave rise to the 24 T cell receptor beta chains below, sequenced in a study of T cell clonality in common variable immunodeficiency (dated by TCRdb to the mid-2010s). Library preparation employed the immunoSEQ multiplex PCR assay. TCRdb re-hosts the immuneACCESS table, in-frame sequences only. Its copies lack some clones; in the studies checked, an unresolved V gene accounts for under half of them, and the cause for the rest is not known. For this sample, under 60,000 clones appear and none is a singleton. The ten biggest clones cover about 3.4% of the sample. The sample taken for sequencing was peripheral blood mononuclear cells. These receptor sequences come from a person between 18 and 75 years old in good health.

This clone was seen many times. This chain's CDR3 is CASSSLAGVPNEQFF. The DNA read from the CDR3 is TGTGCCAGCAGCTCTCTAGCGGGGGTTCCGAATGAG. The chain is built from TRBV7-6 and TRBJ2-1; the match to TRBD2 covers 10 bases. The CDR3 goes on 3 residues after the read ends, and that part is filled in from the germline J gene. CDR1 is SGHVS and CDR2 is FNYEAQ in the germline V gene. V lost 4 bases, J lost 7 bases, and 7 bases stayed unmatched. The CDR3 spans 15 residues.

This clone was counted between two and nine times. Read sequence stops 3 residues before the CDR3 end, and the germline J gene provides the missing end. The chain uses TRBV18 and TRBJ1-5, with D possibly TRBD1 on 5 matching bases. Germline V CDR1 and CDR2: KGHSH, LQKENI. The CDR3 consists of 15 residues. The V and J ends lost 8 bases and 6 bases respectively, with 20 bases between them. CDR3 protein: CASPLGVQGRQPQHF. CDR3 DNA, as far as it was read: TGTGCCAGCCCACTTGGGGTGCAGGGTCGTCAGCCC.

Only a few counts were recorded for this clone. The read terminates 3 residues ahead of where the CDR3 ends, so the germline J gene completes it. V is TRBV30 and J is TRBJ1-2, with D possibly matching TRBD1 (5 bases). Germline V gene sequence: CDR1 GTSNPN, CDR2 SVGIG (reference sequence). The CDR3 has 15 amino acids. The CDR3 loop is CAWSNKLAGGIDYTF. The sequenced part of the CDR3 DNA is TGTGCCTGGAGTAACAAGCTAGCGGGGGGAATTGAC.

Many counts were recorded for this clone. The CDR3 end falls 3 residues outside the read, so it is completed with the germline J gene. J is TRBJ2-1 and V is TRBV27; 9 nucleotides match TRBD2. There are 15 residues in the CDR3. The germline gives CDR1 MNHEY, CDR2 SMNVEV (reference sequence). V lost 5 bases and J lost 7; bases outside the gene matches: 9. CDR3 DNA (partial): TGTGCCAGCAGTCCACGACTAGCGGCCCTGAATGAG. Its protein product is CASSPRLAALNE. The CDR3 in its entirety is CASSPRLAALNEQFF.

This clone was seen many times. The observed sequence ends 3 residues before the CDR3 terminus, with the missing tail filled in from the germline J gene. The chain carries TRBV4-1 and TRBJ2-3; TRBD2 agrees at 7 bases. This CDR3 contains 15 residues. Germline CDR1 reads MGHRA; CDR2 reads YSYEKL. The ends lost 5 bases at V and 6 bases at J; junction bases unmatched: 11. The part of the CDR3 DNA that was read is TGCGCCAGCAGCTTGACTAGGGGAGGGAGGGATACG. Translating it yields CASSLTRGGRDT. The entire CDR3 reads CASSLTRGGRDTQYF.

This clone was picked up a small number of times. The CDR3 extends 3 residues past the end of the read, so its final part is completed from the germline J gene. The rearrangement joins TRBV2 to TRBJ1-6; tentatively, D is TRBD1 (5 bases). The V gene lost 7 bases and the J gene lost 2 bases, with 12 bases spanning the gap. Germline CDR1 SNHLY, CDR2 FYNNEI. This CDR3 contains 15 residues. The part of the CDR3 DNA that was read is TGTGCCAGCAAATTAGGGACTACCTATAATTCACCC. Its protein product is CASKLGTTYNSP. The full CDR3 sequence reads CASKLGTTYNSPLHF.

This clone was seen ten or more times. From the germline J gene comes the end of the CDR3, since the read stops 3 residues before it. The V and J genes are TRBV20-1 and TRBJ1-5, with TRBD1 matching over 8 bases. The junction had 1 base not matched to a gene; V was cut back by 5 bases and J by 4 bases. CDR3 length: 12 amino acids. The germline V gene encodes CDR1 DFQATT and CDR2 SNEGSKA (reference sequence). Incomplete CDR3 DNA: TGCAGTGCTGGACAGGGTAATCAGCCC. This translates into CSAGQGNQP. The whole CDR3 sequence is CSAGQGNQPQHF.

This clone was picked up many times. The read terminates 3 residues before the CDR3 end, so the remaining end is supplied by the germline J gene. The chain joins TRBV5-4 to TRBJ2-7, with 7 bases that match TRBD1. J was trimmed by 2 bases and V by 4 bases; bases with no gene match: 6. Germline CDR1 and CDR2: SGHNT and YYREEE (reference sequence). The length of the CDR3 is 14 residues. CDR3 residues: CASSNPQGPYEQYF. The sequenced CDR3 bases are TGTGCCAGCAGCAACCCACAGGGGCCCTACGAG.

This clone appeared many times. The CDR3 end falls 3 residues outside the read, so it is completed with the germline J gene. This rearrangement joins TRBV5-5 to TRBJ2-5, with D uncertain. The V gene's germline CDR1 is SGHKS and CDR2 YYEKEE (reference sequence). CDR3 size: 13 residues. V lost 0 bases and J 2 bases, leaving 5 bases between the germline ends. The covered CDR3 bases are TGTGCCAGCAGCTTGGCCACACAAGAGACC. It codes for CASSLATQET. The complete CDR3 protein is CASSLATQETQYF. Based on the CDR3 plus reference TRBV5-5 and TRBJ2-5, the full variable domain is DAGVTQSPTHLIKTRGQQVTLRCSPISGHKSVSWYQQVLGQGPQFIFQYYEKEERGRGNFPDRFSARQFPNYSSELNVNALLLGDSALYLCASSLATQETQYFGPGTRLLVL.

In its sample, this clone was seen many times. The CDR3 here is CSVDPGGVTKNIQYF. CDR3 DNA, as far as it was read: TGCAGCGTTGATCCTGGGGGGGTAACCAAAAACATT. This chain links TRBV29-1 with TRBJ2-4; 7 bases are shared with TRBD2. The CDR3 end lies 3 residues beyond the end of the read and is filled in from the germline J gene. J was trimmed by 2 bases and V by 3 bases; bases with no gene match: 7. CDR1 is SQVTM and CDR2 is ANQGSEA in the germline V gene. The CDR3 length is 15 residues. Combining the CDR3 with reference TRBV29-1 and TRBJ2-4 gives the whole variable domain SAVISQKPSRDICQRGTSLTIQCQVDSQVTMMFWYRQQPGQSLTLIATANQGSEATYESGFVIDKFPISRPNLTFSTLTVSNMSPEDSSIYLCSVDPGGVTKNIQYFGAGTRLSVL.

This clone was counted at least ten times. The CDR3 end falls 3 residues outside the read, so it is completed with the germline J gene. The chain carries TRBV19 and TRBJ1-4, with D unresolved. The germline V gene encodes CDR1 LNHDA and CDR2 SQIVND (reference sequence). CDR3 length: 15 amino acids. The germline V and J ends were trimmed by 5 bases and 0 bases, with 10 bases remaining between them. This CDR3 is CASSVPAATNEKLFF. Partial CDR3 DNA: TGTGCCAGTAGTGTACCGGCGGCAACTAATGAAAAA.

This clone was detected ten times or more. From the germline J gene comes the end of the CDR3, since the read stops 3 residues before it. V and J are TRBV20-1 and TRBJ1-2; 7 nucleotides line up with TRBD1. In germline, CDR1 is DFQATT, CDR2 SNEGSKA (reference sequence). Unmatched junction bases numbered 9, after V lost 6 bases and J lost 2 bases. The CDR3 runs 14 residues. The CDR3 DNA, read in part, is TGCAGTGCCCTTGGGGACAGAGGGAACTATGGC. Protein sequence: CSALGDRGNYG. The entire CDR3 protein reads CSALGDRGNYGYTF.

This clone was recorded many times. The read stops 3 residues short of the end of the CDR3; the missing end is completed from the germline J gene. V usage is TRBV30 and J usage is TRBJ1-2, with a weak D call TRBD1 (5 bases). The germline CDR1 and CDR2 sequences are GTSNPN and SVGIG (reference sequence). The CDR3 runs 11 residues. The CDR3 bases that were read are TGTGCCTGGAGTCTACAGGTGGGC. This sequence encodes CAWSLQVG. The whole CDR3 protein is CAWSLQVGYTF.

Many counts were recorded for this clone. The CDR3 extends 3 residues past the end of the read, so its final part is completed from the germline J gene. The chain is built from TRBV13 and TRBJ2-3; the D is unclear. V lost 2 bases, J lost 0 bases, and 12 bases lay in between. The germline V gene has CDR1 PRHDT and CDR2 FYEKMQ (reference sequence). The CDR3 runs 16 residues. CDR3 sequence: CASSLLGQTSTDTQYF. The part of the CDR3 DNA that was read is TGTGCCAGCAGCTTATTAGGGCAGACAAGCACAGATACG.

In this sample, this clone turned up many times. Read sequence stops 3 residues before the CDR3 end, and the germline J gene provides the missing end. V gene TRBV5-1 combines with J gene TRBJ2-2; a weak D match, TRBD2 (6 bases). Germline V CDR1 and CDR2: SGHRS, YFSETQ. Trimming cost V 0 bases and J 3 bases, with 12 bases left between them. The length of the CDR3 is 16 residues. The CDR3 bases that were read are TGCGCCAGCAGCTTGGCGGGGGTCTCCTACACCGGGGAG. This encodes CASSLAGVSYTGE. The full CDR3 sequence reads CASSLAGVSYTGELFF.

This clone showed up many times. The read halts 3 residues ahead of the CDR3 end, with the missing end drawn from the germline J gene. The V call is TRBV10-3, the J call TRBJ1-1; unclear D gene. V was pared by 9 bases and J by 1 base, with 12 bases between. This CDR3 spans 13 amino acids. Looked up from germline, CDR1 is ENHRY and CDR2 is SYGVKD. The CDR3 DNA, read in part, is TGTGCCATTAGCCGAGGCGGGAACACTGAA. It yields the protein CAISRGGNTE. In full, the CDR3 reads CAISRGGNTEAFF.

This clone was observed many times. The CDR3 end falls 3 residues outside the read, so it is completed with the germline J gene. This rearrangement joins TRBV7-2 to TRBJ2-1; the match to TRBD2 covers 8 bases. The V segment lost 0 bases and the J segment 4 bases; nucleotides outside the gene matches: 2. Germline assignment: CDR1 SGHTA and CDR2 FQGNSA. CDR3 length: 15 residues. The sequenced CDR3 bases are TGTGCCAGCAGCTTAGCTAGCGGGACATACAATGAG. Translating it yields CASSLASGTYNE. The CDR3 reads in full as CASSLASGTYNEQFF.

This clone turned up a few times. The sequence runs out 3 residues before the end of the CDR3; the remainder is reconstructed from the germline J gene. This sequence joins TRBV18 and TRBJ1-6; D is ambiguous. Germline CDR1 is KGHSH and CDR2 is LQKENI. The germline V and J ends were trimmed by 3 bases and 5 bases, with 11 bases remaining between them. This CDR3 is built from 15 residues. The CDR3 protein is CASSPSGLHNSPLHF. The DNA read from the CDR3 is TGTGCCAGCTCACCGAGCGGGCTTCATAATTCACCC.

Notes on this clone: Coverage ceases 3 residues before the CDR3 finishes, and the germline J gene fills in the end. The chain couples TRBV18 to TRBJ1-2; 8 bases fit TRBD1. Germline CDR1 and CDR2: KGHSH and LQKENI. There are 16 residues in the CDR3. The CDR3 DNA, read in part, is TGTGCCAGCTCACCGAGTCAGGGGGCGGCGGCTGAAGGC. Residues: CASSPSQGAAAEG. The complete CDR3 sequence is CASSPSQGAAAEGYTF.

The sample holds a few counts of this clone. The read terminates 3 residues before the CDR3 end, so the remaining end is supplied by the germline J gene. The genes are TRBV7-6 and TRBJ1-3; 7 bases match TRBD1. V was clipped by 0 bases and J by 0 bases; unmatched bases: 5. CDR3 length: 17 amino acids. In germline, CDR1 is SGHVS, CDR2 FNYEAQ. CDR3 bases read: TGTGCCAGCAGCTTAGCGGCGGGACAGCTCTCTGGAAACACC. Translated, it gives CASSLAAGQLSGNT. The entire CDR3 is CASSLAAGQLSGNTIYF.

There are many counts of this clone. The CDR3 end lies 3 residues beyond the end of the read and is filled in from the germline J gene. Other DNA variants within this sample encode the same CDR3. The chain links TRBV5-1 to TRBJ2-5, with no clear D. CDR3 size: 15 residues. The V gene's germline CDR1 is SGHRS and CDR2 YFSETQ. The germline V and J ends were trimmed by 3 bases and 2 bases, with 14 bases remaining between them. The CDR3 here is CASSSLAPGQETQYF. CDR3 DNA, as far as it was read: TGCGCCAGCAGCTCCCTCGCGCCCGGTCAAGAGACC.

To note about this clone: The read gets to within 3 residues of the CDR3 end, and the germline J gene fills in the rest. The chain uses TRBV6-1 and TRBJ2-3; 11 positions agree with TRBD2. The CDR3 length is 16 residues. Germline V gene lookup returns CDR1 MNHNS and CDR2 SASEGT. Here the CDR3 reads CASSASTSGGQETQYF. CDR3 bases read: TGTGCCAGCAGTGCGTCAACTAGCGGGGGCCAAGAGACG.

A few counts support this clone. The read ends 3 residues before the CDR3 terminus; that terminus is restored from the germline J gene. The V and J genes are TRBV10-3 and TRBJ2-1, with 11 bases identical to TRBD1. Trimming at V came to 7 bases and at J to 5 bases, leaving 4 bases not matched to a gene. The CDR3 has 14 amino acids. From germline, CDR1 is ENHRY and CDR2 SYGVKD. Partial CDR3 DNA: TGTGCCATCAACCGGGACAGGGGGAACAATGAG. It is translated as CAINRDRGNNE. The CDR3, in full, reads CAINRDRGNNEQFF.

This clone was seen at least ten times. The read gets to within 3 residues of the CDR3 end, and the germline J gene fills in the rest. V is TRBV19 and J is TRBJ1-1; TRBD1 is a possible D gene (5 bases). With 7 bases removed from V and 4 bases from J, the gap between germline ends came to 13 bases. Germline loops: CDR1 LNHDA, CDR2 SQIVND (reference sequence). CDR3 length: 13 amino acids. Incomplete CDR3 DNA: TGTGCCAGTACCGATTGGGGGGTCACTGAA. Translating gives CASTDWGVTE. The whole CDR3 protein is CASTDWGVTEAFF.